This T cell receptor beta chain was captured in a study of CD4 and CD8 cells across lung adenocarcinoma regions (dated by TCRdb to 2016 to 2019). With regard to the full study: The study examined intratumor heterogeneity of the T cell receptor repertoire by comparing tumor centers with tumor margins.

The CDR3 measures 15 amino acids from cysteine to phenylalanine. Solely the CDR3 DNA is kept, with 45 bases framed from the first base. According to the germline V gene, CDR1 reads MNHNS and CDR2 reads SASEGT. This clonotype has a handful of counts. It has no known antigen specificity. At one end the junction does not follow the germline gene, possibly because of a read error. The library was made by PCR. Sequencing was carried out with a HiSeq X Ten. TCRdb handled the public reads itself, with Q25 trimming in fastp and clone calling in MiXCR, and kept productive beta chains. Each CDR3 protein gets just one entry, which takes the most common genes and DNA from the rows behind it. The sample contains around 9,800 distinct CDR3 sequences, 53% of them found a single time. The ten largest clones take up about a fifth of the sample. Donors were patients with localized lung adenocarcinoma, a subtype of non-small cell lung cancer. The centers of localized lung adenocarcinomas were where the samples came from. For TCR repertoire analysis, CD4+ T cells from tumor tissue were profiled apart from CD8+ T cells.

In this chain, TRBV6-1 is recombined with TRBJ2-3, with 8 bases in between that match TRBD2. The source material was CD4+ T cells from the center of a lung tumor. The cell subset or site label, read with the paper, signifies: tumor center region. The sequence derives from a male donor with lung adenocarcinoma. The CD4 and CD8 labels of this study may be unreliable. The DNA sequence is TGTGCCGGACAACAGGCCGGGGGGGGACGTGAGACGCAGTATTTC. Translated, this gives CAGQQAGGGRETQYF.